This TCR beta chain was sequenced for a study of blood T cell repertoires in COVID-19. Study in general: The United States, Italy and Spain were the sources of the acute and convalescent COVID-19 samples. The analysed material was cDNA or gDNA that came from T cells, B-cell-depleted T cells, or PBMCs.

Germline V gene data show CDR1 as MNHEY and CDR2 as SMNVEV (reference sequence). J lost 11 bases, V lost 5 bases, and 15 bases had no gene match. The CDR3 covers 15 residues. Per the authors' pipeline: Amplifying reference gene primers gave estimates of nucleated cell counts. The data were produced by immunoSEQ multiplex PCR, yet TCRdb's version contains in-frame clones alone and is incomplete. That table supplies the V and J calls and clone size; D and trimming were determined from the DNA. Among over 200,000 clones listed, approximately 82% were seen once. The chain combines TRBV27 with TRBJ2-3; 8 bases map to TRBD1. The specimen was peripheral blood. The TCR originated in an elderly man with acute or convalescent COVID-19. The CDR3 region has the DNA TGTGCCAGCAGTCTTGTAGGACAGGGTGCGTTGGAGCAGTATTTT. This encodes CASSLVGQGALEQYF.